The 19 T cell receptor beta chains below come from one sample, sequenced in a study of radiotherapy plus CTLA-4 blockade in lung cancer. Libraries were prepared by immunoSEQ multiplex PCR; TCRdb keeps only in-frame clonotypes and omits some of them. The profile covers 45,000 to 60,000 clones, with 80% to 85% appearing a single time and approximately 3.3% taken by the ten largest. The specimen comprised peripheral blood, sampled from a patient treated with radiotherapy plus ipilimumab. The receptors stem from a human donor with non-small cell lung cancer who had stable disease on radiotherapy plus ipilimumab.

The V call is TRBV7-9, the J call TRBJ1-2; D not certain. The V end was cut by 2 bases, the J end by 1 base, with 8 bases between. The CDR3 spans 14 residues. Germline V CDR1 and CDR2: SEHNR, FQNEAQ (reference sequence). In nucleotides, the CDR3 is TGTGCCAGCAGCTTATTAGCAGTTAACTATGGCTACACCTTC. It is translated as CASSLLAVNYGYTF.

V gene TRBV6-5 combines with J gene TRBJ2-7; TRBD1 matches at 8 bases. The germline V gene has CDR1 MNHEY and CDR2 SVGAGI. After removal of 6 bases from V and 1 base from J, the junction contained 5 bases not matched to a gene. CDR3 length equals 14 residues. CDR3 sequence: CASSLDRESYEQYF. CDR3 DNA sequence: TGTGCCAGCAGCCTGGACAGGGAATCCTACGAGCAGTACTTC.

This clone was found once. The genes are TRBV7-3 and TRBJ2-5; TRBD2 matches 12 bases. The V gene end was trimmed by 5 bases and the J gene end by 2 bases; junction bases not matched to a gene: 0. The CDR3 sequence is 14 residues long. Germline assignment: CDR1 SGHTA and CDR2 FQGTGA. CDR3 region: CASSTSGGQETQYF. DNA of the CDR3: TGTGCCAGCAGCACTAGCGGGGGGCAAGAGACCCAGTACTTC.

The V call is TRBV6-6, the J call TRBJ2-5, with 7 bases lining up with TRBD2. The J call could be wrong; TRBJ2-7 is a better fit for the DNA end. Germline values: CDR1 MNHNY, CDR2 SVGAGI (reference sequence). The CDR3 length is 14 residues. The CDR3 reads CASSYGGSTYEQYF. Here the CDR3 DNA reads TGTGCCAGCAGTTATGGCGGGAGCACGTACGAGCAGTACTTC.

The CDR3 bases are TGTGCCAGCAGCTCCACAGGCGGGGGTGGTGGAAACATTCAGTACTTC. Translated: CASSSTGGGGGNIQYF. The chain uses TRBV7-3 and TRBJ2-4; 7 bases agree with TRBD2. V was pared by 4 bases and J by 6 bases, with 12 bases of the junction left unmatched. Germline CDR1 SGHTA, CDR2 FQGTGA. The CDR3 runs 16 residues.

The gene calls are TRBV5-4 and TRBJ2-5, with D possibly being TRBD1 (5 bases). V was pared by 0 bases and J by 2 bases, with 5 bases between. Germline loops: CDR1 SGHNT, CDR2 YYREEE (reference sequence). The CDR3 is 13 residues long. CDR3 loop: CASSLGQQETQYF. The CDR3 nucleotides are TGTGCCAGCAGCTTGGGACAGCAAGAGACCCAGTACTTC.

The chain employs TRBV19 and TRBJ2-3; 15 bases are a match to TRBD2. The CDR3 has 16 residues. J gave up 5 bases and V 4 bases, and 4 bases lay outside the gene matches. Germline loops: CDR1 LNHDA, CDR2 SQIVND (reference sequence). CDR3: CASSTGLAGGGDTQYF. CDR3 sequence (DNA): TGTGCCAGTAGTACGGGACTAGCGGGAGGCGGAGATACGCAGTATTTT.

The chain has TRBV2 and TRBJ2-3; 7 bases fit TRBD1. The germline CDR1 and CDR2 sequences are SNHLY and FYNNEI. The CDR3 runs 14 residues. Unmatched junction bases numbered 3, after V lost 4 bases and J lost 2 bases. The CDR3 bases are TGTGCCAGCAGTGGACAGGGACCCACAGATACGCAGTATTTT. Its translation: CASSGQGPTDTQYF.

V gene TRBV7-2 combines with J gene TRBJ2-3; TRBD2 matches 9 bases. V shed 1 base and J 0 bases; nucleotides not matched to a gene: 5. CDR1 and CDR2 from the germline V gene are SGHTA and FQGNSA. The CDR3 spans 17 residues. CDR3 in amino acids: CASSLVGTSGSTDTQYF. CDR3 sequence (DNA): TGTGCCAGCAGCTTAGTCGGTACTAGCGGGAGCACAGATACGCAGTATTTT.

The J gene is TRBJ2-3, the V gene TRBV25-1; 8 bases map to TRBD2. The junction had 0 bases not matched to a gene; V was cut back by 0 bases and J by 1 base. This CDR3 spans 15 amino acids. Germline V CDR1 and CDR2: MGHDK, SYGVNS. The CDR3 here is CASSEYGRGTDTQYF. CDR3 coding DNA: TGTGCCAGCAGTGAATACGGGAGGGGCACAGATACGCAGTATTTT.

The V and J genes are TRBV4-1 and TRBJ2-5; 7 nucleotides line up with TRBD1. There are 15 residues in the CDR3. V was clipped by 2 bases and J by 1 base; unmatched bases: 4. Germline V lookup: CDR1 MGHRA, CDR2 YSYEKL. Here the CDR3 reads CASSQPQGTQETQYF. The CDR3 DNA follows: TGCGCCAGCAGCCAACCACAGGGGACCCAAGAGACCCAGTACTTC.

The chain recombines TRBV29-1 with TRBJ2-5, with 7 nucleotides matching TRBD2. Germline V lookup: CDR1 SQVTM, CDR2 ANQGSEA. The CDR3 runs 14 residues. The V segment lost 3 bases and the J segment 7 bases; nucleotides outside the gene matches: 11. The CDR3 coding sequence is TGCAGCGTTGAGAGGATACCAGCTAGCGGGACCCAGTACTTC. As protein: CSVERIPASGTQYF.

This clone occurred once. The rearrangement uses TRBV5-1 and TRBJ1-3, with D hard to call. The CDR3 spans 16 residues. Trimming shortened V by 3 bases and J by 0 bases, and 13 bases separated the two germline ends. Germline V gene sequence: CDR1 SGHRS, CDR2 YFSETQ. The CDR3 region has the DNA TGCGCCAGCAGCTGGGATCTAGCTGGCTCTGGAAACACCATATATTTT. Translating gives CASSWDLAGSGNTIYF.

The rearrangement uses TRBV10-2 and TRBJ2-1, with TRBD1 identical over 9 bases. V trimming: 2 bases; J trimming: 5 bases; junction bases outside the gene matches: 7. The CDR3 contains 16 residues. Germline CDR1 WSHSY, CDR2 SAAADI. CDR3 bases: TGCGCCAGCAGTGAGCCCCCGGGACAGGGAAACAATGAGCAGTTCTTC. Protein product: CASSEPPGQGNNEQFF.

The chain links TRBV4-2 to TRBJ2-6; the D gene is possibly TRBD1 (5 bases). Deletions cut 0 bases from V and 2 bases from J, with 8 bases between. The germline V gene encodes CDR1 LGHNA and CDR2 YNFKEQ. This CDR3 spans 16 amino acids. CDR3 coding DNA: TGTGCCAGCAGCCAAGAAGGCAGGGCTGGGGCCAACGTCCTGACTTTC. Translation gives CASSQEGRAGANVLTF.

This clone was counted once. The chain recombines TRBV10-3 with TRBJ2-3; 9 nucleotides line up with TRBD2. Germline assignment: CDR1 ENHRY and CDR2 SYGVKD. Losses at the gene ends were 4 bases for V and 1 base for J; bases not matched to a gene: 6. The CDR3 consists of 16 residues. The CDR3 here is CAISVLAGEGTDTQYF. The CDR3 bases are TGTGCCATCAGTGTTTTAGCGGGAGAGGGCACAGATACGCAGTATTTT.

This clone was seen just once. J is TRBJ2-5 and V is TRBV9; 10 bases match TRBD2. V lost 3 bases to trimming and J lost 5 bases; unmatched junction nucleotides: 10. The germline V gene encodes CDR1 SGDLS and CDR2 YYNGEE. The CDR3 spans 16 residues. CDR3 in DNA: TGTGCCAGCAGCGCCGGGGTAGCGGGAGGCCCGGAGACCCAGTACTTC. Translation gives CASSAGVAGGPETQYF.

The rearrangement links TRBV27 to TRBJ1-2; 7 bases match TRBD1. The CDR3 runs 13 residues. CDR1 MNHEY and CDR2 SMNVEV come from the germline V gene (reference sequence). Unmatched junction bases numbered 4, after V lost 0 bases and J lost 9 bases. The CDR3 loop reads CASSLSPQGSYTF. The CDR3 DNA reads TGTGCCAGCAGTTTATCTCCACAGGGGAGCTACACCTTC.

The chain joins TRBV9 to TRBJ2-1; 8 bases map to TRBD2. With 6 bases clipped from V and 8 bases from J, the junction kept 13 bases outside the gene matches. CDR1 is SGDLS, CDR2 YYNGEE, per germline. This CDR3 contains 15 residues. The CDR3 nucleotides are TGTGCCAGCAACCCGGGAGGGTCCGGTAGGGATGAGCAGTTCTTC. Translated: CASNPGGSGRDEQFF.